These 13 T cell receptor beta chains share one sample of origin, sequenced in a study of cytomegalovirus exposure and HLA in healthy donors. PCR involved 60 Vbeta and 13 Jbeta primers. The method was immunoSEQ multiplex PCR; TCRdb's version includes in-frame clones alone and lacks a portion of them. This table has about 160,000 clones, more than 75% appearing once. The specimen sequenced was PBMCs. The receptors derive from a man younger than 30 in good health and CMV-seropositive.

V usage is TRBV2 and J usage is TRBJ2-7; TRBD1 agrees at 7 bases. CDR3 size: 14 residues. Looked up from germline, CDR1 is SNHLY and CDR2 is FYNNEI. V lost 3 bases, J lost 4 bases, and 6 bases stayed unmatched. The CDR3 region is CASSESRGIYEQYF. In DNA form, the CDR3 reads TGTGCCAGCAGTGAGAGCAGGGGGATTTACGAGCAGTACTTC.

This clone was recorded only once. The chain joins TRBV6-1 to TRBJ2-7, with 12 positions matching TRBD1. V trimming: 6 bases; J trimming: 3 bases; junction bases outside the gene matches: 6. The CDR3 totals 15 residues. CDR1 MNHNS and CDR2 SASEGT come from the germline V gene. CDR3 DNA: TGTGCCAGCAGGCCCGGGACAGGGGGCTTCTACGAGCAGTACTTC. Amino acids: CASRPGTGGFYEQYF.

This sequence joins TRBV5-6 and TRBJ2-3; perhaps TRBD2 as D (6 bases). V lost 5 bases to trimming and J lost 6 bases, with 10 bases between them. Per the germline V gene, CDR1 is SGHDT and CDR2 is YYEEEE. The CDR3 is made up of 12 amino acids. In DNA, the CDR3 is TGTGCCAGCAGTCTTGGGAGGGATACGCAGTATTTT. This codes for CASSLGRDTQYF.

The chain couples TRBV27 to TRBJ2-4; TRBD2 matches at 8 bases. This CDR3 comprises 20 residues. Germline V gene sequence: CDR1 MNHEY, CDR2 SMNVEV (reference sequence). V shed 5 bases and J 0 bases; nucleotides not matched to a gene: 18. This CDR3 is CASSPMVSGGYSIAKNIQYF. CDR3 nucleotides: TGTGCCAGCAGTCCCATGGTCAGCGGGGGCTATTCAATAGCCAAAAACATTCAGTACTTC.

CDR3 loop: CASSLAQGAGEQYF. The CDR3 DNA follows: TGTGCCAGCAGCTTAGCGCAGGGGGCGGGCGAGCAGTACTTC. The V gene is TRBV7-9, the J gene TRBJ2-7; 8 bases line up with TRBD1. The CDR3 consists of 14 residues. Trimming cost V 0 bases and J 6 bases; bases outside gene matches: 4. CDR1 SEHNR and CDR2 FQNEAQ come from the germline V gene (reference sequence).

The genes are TRBV11-1 and TRBJ2-1; 12 bases map to TRBD2. The CDR3 is made up of 17 amino acids. Looked up from germline, CDR1 is SGHAT and CDR2 is FQDESV (reference sequence). The trim removed 2 bases at V and 4 bases at J, leaving 6 bases unmatched. CDR3 DNA: TGTGCCAGCAGCTTACGGGCTAGCGGGGGGGAGTACAATGAGCAGTTCTTC. Its translation: CASSLRASGGEYNEQFF.

The chain recombines TRBV9 with TRBJ2-7, with D perhaps TRBD1 (7 bases). The germline V gene has CDR1 SGDLS and CDR2 YYNGEE. Deletions cut 3 bases from V and 6 bases from J, with 10 bases between. The CDR3 has 12 amino acids. The CDR3 sequence is CASSEQGGEQYF. The CDR3 nucleotides are TGTGCCAGCAGCGAGCAGGGGGGCGAGCAGTACTTC. The full variable domain, in which reference TRBV9 and TRBJ2-7 provide the parts outside the CDR3, is DSGVTQTPKHLITATGQRVTLRCSPRSGDLSVYWYQQSLDQGLQFLIQYYNGEERAKGNILERFSAQQFPDLHSELNLSSLELGDSALYFCASSEQGGEQYFGPGTRLTVT.

The chain links TRBV27 to TRBJ2-3; 10 bases are a match to TRBD2. Germline loops: CDR1 MNHEY, CDR2 SMNVEV (reference sequence). The length of the CDR3 is 17 residues. The trim removed 8 bases at V and 6 bases at J, leaving 17 bases unmatched. CDR3 in amino acids: CASGGLGLAGEGDTQYF. The CDR3 region has the DNA TGTGCCAGCGGTGGCCTGGGGCTAGCGGGGGAAGGGGATACGCAGTATTTT.

This chain uses TRBV23-1 with TRBJ2-5; 9 bases are shared with TRBD1. TRBV23-1 is sorted into the ORF group, with uncertain function. Germline trimming cut 7 bases from V and 2 bases from J; bases unmatched to any gene: 20. The CDR3 has 19 amino acids. Here the CDR3 DNA reads TGCGCCAGCACTTCAACGGCACAGGGGGCCTTACGGTGGCAAGAGACCCAGTACTTC. Its translation: CASTSTAQGALRWQETQYF.

The V gene is TRBV9, the J gene TRBJ1-1, with TRBD1 identical over 7 bases. The germline V gene has CDR1 SGDLS and CDR2 YYNGEE. There are 17 residues in the CDR3. With 0 bases clipped from V and 0 bases from J, the junction kept 8 bases outside the gene matches. The CDR3 loop is CASSVGKGAPMNTEAFF. The CDR3 bases are TGTGCCAGCAGCGTAGGGAAGGGGGCGCCCATGAACACTGAAGCTTTCTTT.

This clone was counted between two and nine times. This sequence joins TRBV5-6 and TRBJ2-7, with D hard to call. CDR1 is SGHDT and CDR2 is YYEEEE in the germline V gene. V gave up 1 base and J gave up 5 bases, with 7 bases separating them. This CDR3 is 12 amino acids long. The CDR3 here is CASSLISDEQYF. The CDR3 nucleotides read TGTGCCAGCAGCTTGATCTCGGACGAGCAGTACTTC. The entire variable domain, with the rest obtained from reference TRBV5-6 and TRBJ2-7, is as follows: DAGVTQSPTHLIKTRGQQVTLRCSPKSGHDTVSWYQQALGQGPQFIFQYYEEEERQRGNFPDRFSGHQFPNYSSELNVNALLLGDSALYLCASSLISDEQYFGPGTRLTVT.

The count of this clone is one. The CDR3 sequence: CASSGTGGREQYF. CDR3 nucleotides: TGTGCCAGCAGCGGGACAGGGGGCCGCGAGCAGTACTTC. The chain joins TRBV9 to TRBJ2-7, with 11 nucleotides matching TRBD1. The CDR3 has 13 amino acids. CDR1 is SGDLS and CDR2 is YYNGEE in the germline V gene. Trimming cost V 3 bases and J 6 bases; bases outside gene matches: 2.

This clone has just one count. The chain is built from TRBV7-3 and TRBJ2-3, with D perhaps matching TRBD1 (5 bases). This CDR3 is 15 amino acids long. Trimming took off 0 bases at V and 3 bases at J, with 10 bases between the two ends. The germline gives CDR1 SGHTA, CDR2 FQGTGA. In DNA form, the CDR3 reads TGTGCCAGCAGCTTAACCAGGGCGAGGACAGATACGCAGTATTTT. The encoded protein is CASSLTRARTDTQYF.